The present entry profiles one T cell receptor (beta chain) with its context. The antigen is unknown. The sample belongs to a study of beta chain features in type 1 diabetes. Study-wide results and limits: VDJ junctions from patients with type 1 diabetes contained fewer insertions and more deletions.

Expressed TCRB transcripts got sequenced, as all isolated RNA was reverse transcribed. The table came from immunoSEQ multiplex PCR; TCRdb's copy has only in-frame clones and leaves some out. The table lists 500,000 to 700,000 clones, roughly 15% of them singletons. Central memory, naive, regulatory and stem cell-like memory CD4+ cells were sorted by CD45RO/CCR7/CD25/CD127/CD95/CD27. Once sorted, every population was more than 95% pure. Germline values: CDR1 MNHEY, CDR2 SMNVEV (reference sequence). V was pared by 5 bases and J by 1 base, with 8 bases between. The CDR3 runs to 13 residues. The sequenced material came from naive CD4+ T cells from blood. The genes are TRBV27 and TRBJ2-5; D is perhaps TRBD2 (5 bases). This TCR derives from a man between 18 and 35 years old in good health. For the CDR3, the DNA is TGTGCCAGCAGTCCTAGCCTCCAAGAGACCCAGTACTTC. Amino acid sequence: CASSPSLQETQYF.